The 18 T cell receptor beta chains below were found in one sample sequenced in a study of cytomegalovirus exposure and HLA in healthy donors. With 60 Vbeta and 13 Jbeta primers, the PCR was carried out. Produced via immunoSEQ multiplex PCR; TCRdb's table is partial and in-frame only. The sample lists over 150,000 clones; less than 85% were seen once. Sequencing was carried out using PBMCs. The receptors were sampled from a boy aged 2-15 years in good health and CMV-seronegative.

The CDR3 nucleotides are TGTGCCAGCAGTGAATACGCGGGGCCCCAGCATTTT. Protein product: CASSEYAGPQHF. The V gene is TRBV25-1, the J gene TRBJ1-5; unclear D gene. Germline V gene data show CDR1 as MGHDK and CDR2 as SYGVNS. The CDR3 spans 12 residues. V lost 0 bases and J 9 bases, leaving 6 bases between the germline ends.

The genes are TRBV6-5 and TRBJ2-2, with TRBD2 matching over 11 bases. The V and J ends lost 2 bases and 5 bases, in that order; junction bases with no gene match: 4. This CDR3 contains 16 residues. CDR1 MNHEY and CDR2 SVGAGI come from the germline V gene. This CDR3 is CASSYEPSGRTGELFF. CDR3 coding DNA: TGTGCCAGCAGTTACGAGCCTAGCGGGAGGACCGGGGAGCTGTTTTTT.

With respect to this clone: At one boundary the junction diverges from the germline segment, which might be a read error. The V call is TRBV7-6, the J call TRBJ1-1; a weak D match, TRBD1 (5 bases). CDR1 and CDR2 (germline): SGHVS, FNYEAQ. The CDR3 length is 12 residues. CDR3 sequence: CASSLGGGEVSF. CDR3 DNA sequence: TGTGCCAGCAGCTTAGGGGGCGGGGAAGTCAGCTTT.

The genes are TRBV20-1 and TRBJ2-7; D gene unclear. The CDR3 is 11 residues long. Germline V gene lookup returns CDR1 DFQATT and CDR2 SNEGSKA (reference sequence). V lost 2 bases and J lost 7, with 9 bases in between. CDR3 DNA sequence: TGCAGTGCTAGACAGATCCGGGAGCAGTACGTC. It yields the protein CSARQIREQYV.

The chain couples TRBV5-4 to TRBJ2-7; 7 nucleotides match TRBD1. Germline CDR1 is SGHNT and CDR2 is YYREEE (reference sequence). V gave up 1 base and J gave up 5 bases; unmatched junction bases: 3. The CDR3 length is 13 residues. CDR3 residues: CASSLHRGDEQYV. CDR3 sequence (DNA): TGTGCCAGCAGCTTGCACAGGGGCGACGAGCAGTACGTC.

The CDR3 bases are TGCGCCAGCAGCTTGGCAGGGGGCGGATCTTCGGGCACTGAAGCTTTCTTT. Its protein product is CASSLAGGGSSGTEAFF. This chain connects TRBV5-1 to TRBJ1-1, with 8 bases that match TRBD1. Losses at the gene ends were 0 bases for V and 4 bases for J; bases not matched to a gene: 11. Germline CDR1 is SGHRS and CDR2 is YFSETQ. The CDR3 has 17 amino acids. The full variable domain, rest sourced from reference TRBV5-1 and TRBJ1-1, is KAGVTQTPRYLIKTRGQQVTLSCSPISGHRSVSWYQQTPGQGLQFLFEYFSETQRNKGNFPGRFSGRQFSNSRSEMNVSTLELGDSALYLCASSLAGGGSSGTEAFFGQGTRLTVV.

The gene calls are TRBV7-9 and TRBJ2-3, with D tentatively TRBD1 (5 bases). Germline V lookup: CDR1 SEHNR, CDR2 FQNEAQ (reference sequence). V dropped 2 bases and J dropped 0 bases, with 9 bases sitting between them. This CDR3 contains 15 residues. The CDR3 spells CASSLPGISTDTQYF. DNA of the CDR3: TGTGCCAGCAGCTTACCAGGGATTAGCACAGATACGCAGTATTTT.

V usage is TRBV11-3 and J usage is TRBJ2-3; D remains unclear. The CDR3 is 14 residues long. V was cut by 1 base and J by 5 bases, with 10 bases left in between. Germline V lookup: CDR1 SGHNT, CDR2 YENEEA. CDR3 DNA sequence: TGTGCCAGCAGCTTAGGCCAATCGGGAGATACGCAGTATTTT. Its protein product is CASSLGQSGDTQYF.

The chain couples TRBV5-4 to TRBJ2-5; possibly TRBD1 for D (5 bases). CDR3 length: 16 residues. V was clipped by 0 bases and J by 0 bases, with 12 bases between them. In germline, CDR1 is SGHNT, CDR2 YYREEE (reference sequence). CDR3 region: CASSLAQGRNQETQYF. CDR3 nucleotide sequence: TGTGCCAGCAGCTTGGCGCAGGGTAGGAACCAAGAGACCCAGTACTTC.

V and J are TRBV5-1 and TRBJ2-5; 8 bases line up with TRBD1. V was clipped by 0 bases and J by 1 base; unmatched bases: 11. CDR1 is SGHRS and CDR2 is YFSETQ in the germline V gene. The CDR3 extends over 18 amino acids. CDR3 sequence: CASSLGDRLGGPQETQYF. In DNA form, the CDR3 reads TGCGCCAGCAGCTTGGGGGACAGGCTAGGGGGTCCCCAAGAGACCCAGTACTTC.

The count of this clone is one. The V and J genes are TRBV27 and TRBJ2-5, with TRBD1 matching over 11 bases. Trimming removed 6 bases from V and 1 base from J; junction bases left unmatched: 4. Per the germline V gene, CDR1 is MNHEY and CDR2 is SMNVEV (reference sequence). This CDR3 region has 15 residues. The CDR3 DNA follows: TGTGCCAGCAGGCGGGGGACAGGGGGCCAAGAGACCCAGTACTTC. Residues: CASRRGTGGQETQYF.

There are a few counts of this clone. The V and J genes are TRBV25-1 and TRBJ2-3, with 8 bases lining up with TRBD2. This CDR3 comprises 15 residues. V was clipped by 4 bases and J by 5 bases; unmatched bases: 8. Looked up from germline, CDR1 is MGHDK and CDR2 is SYGVNS. In nucleotides, the CDR3 is TGTGCCAGCAGTGTTCAGCGGGGGACGGGAGATACGCAGTATTTT. It yields the protein CASSVQRGTGDTQYF.

This clone was seen more than once but under ten times. V is TRBV6-1 and J is TRBJ2-1, with TRBD1 as a possible D gene (6 bases). The CDR3 covers 15 residues. V lost 5 bases and J lost 2, with 13 bases in between. CDR1 and CDR2 from the germline V gene are MNHNS and SASEGT. As DNA, the CDR3 is TGTGCCAGCAGTCCGTCCCACAGGGCCTACAATGAGCAGTTCTTC. Encoded protein: CASSPSHRAYNEQFF.

The CDR3 coding sequence is TGTGCCAGCAGTTTCGGTAGCGTCGGGGGCTACACCTTC. This encodes CASSFGSVGGYTF. The V gene is TRBV28, the J gene TRBJ1-2; D is undetermined. The CDR3 totals 13 residues. Trimming left V 3 bases short and J 8 bases short, with 13 bases between. Per germline, CDR1 MDHEN and CDR2 SYDVKM.

This sequence joins TRBV6-4 and TRBJ2-2; TRBD2 agrees at 11 bases. J gave up 6 bases and V 6 bases, and 9 bases lay outside the gene matches. The CDR3 loop spans 16 amino acids. Germline CDR1 is MRHNA and CDR2 is SNTAGT. The CDR3 protein is CASSLQPGLAAGELFF. DNA of the CDR3: TGTGCCAGCAGCCTTCAGCCGGGACTAGCGGCCGGGGAGCTGTTTTTT.

The chain uses TRBV5-1 and TRBJ2-2, with 7 nucleotides matching TRBD2. This CDR3 has 17 residues. V lost 4 bases, J lost 5 bases, and 14 bases stayed unmatched. Germline CDR1 is SGHRS and CDR2 is YFSETQ. The CDR3 spells CASSPYLWGGPTGELFF. The CDR3 DNA is TGCGCCAGCAGCCCCTACTTATGGGGGGGTCCAACCGGGGAGCTGTTTTTT.

To note about this clone: At one boundary the junction diverges from the germline segment, which might be a read error. This chain connects TRBV7-9 to TRBJ2-1; TRBD1 matches 7 bases. The V gene's germline CDR1 is SEHNR and CDR2 FQNEAQ (reference sequence). The length of the CDR3 is 15 residues. DNA for the CDR3: TGTTCCAGCAGCCCCAGACAGGGAATGATGAATGAGCAGTTCTTC. Protein sequence: CSSSPRQGMMNEQFF.

V gene TRBV9 combines with J gene TRBJ2-5, with a possible D match to TRBD1 (6 bases). CDR1 SGDLS and CDR2 YYNGEE come from the germline V gene. CDR3 length: 16 residues. V lost 4 bases and J 5 bases, leaving 21 bases between the germline ends. In DNA form, the CDR3 reads TGTGCCAGCAGCCCCCTGGGGGCAGGGGCTTTGGAGACCCAGTACTTC. The encoded protein is CASSPLGAGALETQYF.